The clone carrying this TCR beta chain was counted many times. Its antigen is undetermined. The sample is drawn from a study of neurological immune-mediated disorders. Study-wide points: It was HTLV-1-associated myelopathy that showed the most TCR clonal expansion, while multiple sclerosis showed the least, falling below healthy controls.

V shed 7 bases and J shed 5 bases, with 17 bases lying between them. The CDR3 has 14 residues. A 10-nucleotide random UMI tagged transcripts in template-switch 5'RACE cDNA synthesis. TCRdb redid the calling of the 5' RACE reads with MiXCR, one entry per CDR3 protein. The sample consists of about 38,000 distinct CDR3 sequences, approximately 10% of them appearing once. The time point is: technical triplicate 1. This sequence originates from a man aged 55 to 70 with HTLV-1-associated myelopathy (HAM/TSP). The specimen sequenced was PBMCs. The rearrangement joins TRBV12-3 or TRBV12-4 to TRBJ2-5, with a tentative D call TRBD2 (7 bases). CDR3 region: CASNPGGGQETQYF. As DNA, the CDR3 is TGTGCCAGCAACCCTGGGGGGGGCCAGGAGACCCAGTACTTC.